Included here is one T cell receptor beta chain sequence, with context. The antigen is not known. The CDR3 is cut off 3 residues early in the read; its end comes from the germline J gene. These data come from a study of T cells in women clearing cervical HPV infection. Germline V gives CDR1 KGHSH, CDR2 LQKENI. The length of the CDR3 is 14 residues. Points from the study as a whole: CIN3+ cases had significantly higher TCR repertoire richness than controls, but evenness did not differ.

The method was immunoSEQ multiplex PCR; TCRdb's version includes in-frame clones alone and lacks a portion of them. This table holds 31,000 or so clones. The receptor was isolated from a woman between 18 and 75 years old with a cervical HPV16 infection that either progressed to CIN3+ or cleared (not recorded which). Sequencing used blood buffy coat. The V gene is TRBV18, the J gene TRBJ1-2; D is perhaps TRBD1 (5 bases). The CDR3 protein is CASSPPGGPGGYTF. The CDR3 DNA, read in part, is TGTGCCAGCTCACCACCGGGGGGTCCAGGGGGC. Full variable domain (remainder filled in from reference TRBV18 and TRBJ1-2): NAGVMQNPRHLVRRRGQEARLRCSPMKGHSHVYWYRQLPEEGLKFMVYLQKENIIDESGMPKERFSAEFPKEGPSILRIQQVVRGDSAAYFCASSPPGGPGGYTFGSGTRLTVV.